The clone carrying this T cell receptor (beta chain) has a handful of counts. What it binds is unknown. Unique molecular identifiers were used in preparing the TCRbeta library. TCRdb re-derived calls from the PCR reads in MiXCR, one entry per CDR3 protein. The sample consists of just over 950,000 distinct CDR3 sequences, 25% to 30% of them appearing once. The data belong to a study of T-cell reconstitution after alpha-beta-depleted transplantation in children. Study-level findings and limits: The authors attributed T-cell counts and diversity one year after transplant mostly to newly produced T cells. Several hundred graft clones that had expanded were reportedly the source of alpha-beta T cells about two months after transplant.

This CDR3 contains 11 residues. The V gene's germline CDR1 is SGHRS and CDR2 YFSETQ. Trimming shortened V by 4 bases and J by 8 bases, and 9 bases separated the two germline ends. The chain has TRBV5-1 and TRBJ1-1; D is ambiguous. The sequencing used PBMCs, mostly from graft donor cells, collected 360 days after TCRalphabeta/CD19-depleted stem cell transplant. The origin of this receptor is a boy under three years old who had a stem cell transplant for SCID, so the T cells may come from the graft donor. CDR3 bases: TGCGCCAGCAGCGCCGCGGGAGAAGCTTTCTTT. Its translation: CASSAAGEAFF. Full variable domain (rest looked up from reference TRBV5-1 and TRBJ1-1): KAGVTQTPRYLIKTRGQQVTLSCSPISGHRSVSWYQQTPGQGLQFLFEYFSETQRNKGNFPGRFSGRQFSNSRSEMNVSTLELGDSALYLCASSAAGEAFFGQGTRLTVV.